This TCR beta chain was sequenced during a study of regulatory T cells in long-lasting Graves disease. The study's findings and limits: TCR diversity in persistent Graves' patients was below that of newly diagnosed ones.

This clonotype appeared many times. Its target is not known. Arm-PCR with iRepertoire HTBI primers amplified the CDR3 regions for these TCR beta libraries. Each CDR3 protein gets one entry after TCRdb re-called the multiplex PCR reads with MiXCR. This sample has fewer than 650,000 distinct CDR3 sequences, with about 15% found just once. Time point described: newly diagnosed GD, antithyroid drugs for less than 3 months. Generation of the TCR library employed RNA extracted from PBMCs. It was American Thyroid Association guidelines that determined Graves' disease diagnosis. This CDR3 spans 21 amino acids. V lost 5 bases to trimming and J lost 8 bases; unmatched junction nucleotides: 24. Germline V gene data show CDR1 as PRHDT and CDR2 as FYEKMQ (reference sequence). These same data were also listed under a study on T cells in Graves' hyperthyroidism and ophthalmopathy.

The rearrangement uses TRBV13 and TRBJ2-1, with TRBD2 matching 13 bases. The origin of this receptor is a man aged 18 to 30 with Graves disease. The sequenced sample was peripheral blood mononuclear cells (PBMCs), obtained at new diagnosis, from a patient treated with antithyroid drugs. The CDR3 protein is CASSTIGLAGDLDVGHDEQFF. The CDR3 nucleotides are TGTGCCAGCAGCACTATTGGACTAGCGGGAGACCTGGATGTGGGACACGATGAGCAGTTCTTC. Together with reference TRBV13 and TRBJ2-1, the CDR3 gives the full variable domain: AAGVIQSPRHLIKEKRETATLKCYPIPRHDTVYWYQQGPGQDPQFLISFYEKMQSDKGSIPDRFSAQQFSDYHSELNMSSLELGDSALYFCASSTIGLAGDLDVGHDEQFFGPGTRLTVL.